These 30 T cell receptor beta chains were sequenced from one sample in a study of Ad26.COV2.S vaccination and SARS-CoV-2 variants (dated by TCRdb to 2020 to 2022). The library was produced with the immunoSEQ multiplex PCR assay. As stored in TCRdb, this immuneACCESS dataset retains in-frame rearrangements with V and J assigned. A fraction of the clones does not appear; measured against another copy, unresolved V genes explain less than half of the discrepancy, and the remainder lacks a known reason. The sample table contains around 300,000 clones; only one count was recorded for approximately 90% of them. The ten largest account for around 5% of the sample. The treatment or condition label corresponds to: roughly 19 received Ad26.COV2.S at low or high dose, single or two shots; several received placebo; per-sample allocation not given. For vaccine and placebo recipients, repertoires were sequenced using samples collected on day 63 after the first injection.

The sample here was peripheral blood, taken in a trial of Ad26.COV2.S vaccine versus placebo. All receptors derive from a person aged 18-60 years who received the Ad26.COV2.S COVID-19 vaccine or a placebo.

This chain joins TRBV7-9 and TRBJ2-1; 8 nucleotides agree with TRBD2. V gave up 2 bases and J gave up 5 bases; unmatched junction bases: 14. The CDR3 loop spans 18 amino acids. Germline CDR1 and CDR2: SEHNR and FQNEAQ (reference sequence). This CDR3 reads CASSLRLSAGGPHNEQFF. CDR3 in DNA: TGTGCCAGCAGCTTAAGGTTATCGGCGGGAGGACCCCACAATGAGCAGTTCTTC.

In nucleotides, the CDR3 is TGTGCCAGTGAAAGACTAGCGGGAGTTGGGAATGAGCAGTTCTTC. Residues: CASERLAGVGNEQFF. The chain combines TRBV5-6 with TRBJ2-1; TRBD2 matches at 12 bases. The CDR3 runs 15 residues. Per germline, CDR1 SGHDT and CDR2 YYEEEE. Unmatched junction bases numbered 10, after V lost 8 bases and J lost 7 bases.

Concerning this clone: The sample carries other DNA sequences with the same CDR3. The chain is built from TRBV3-1 (or the pseudogene TRBV3-2) and TRBJ1-5; D ambiguous. Germline values: CDR1 LGHDT, CDR2 YNNKEL (reference sequence). The V end lost 0 bases, the J end lost 4 bases, and 7 bases lay between the germline ends. This CDR3 spans 14 amino acids. CDR3 nucleotides: TGTGCCAGCAGCCAAGATCCCGGGAATCAGCCCCAGCATTTT. It specifies CASSQDPGNQPQHF.

The chain is built from TRBV5-1 and TRBJ2-2; 8 nucleotides agree with TRBD1. The length of the CDR3 is 16 residues. In germline, CDR1 is SGHRS, CDR2 YFSETQ. Germline trimming cut 6 bases from V and 2 bases from J; bases unmatched to any gene: 9. The CDR3 spells CASNPGQGINTGELFF. CDR3 DNA sequence: TGCGCCAGCAATCCTGGACAGGGCATTAACACCGGGGAGCTGTTTTTT.

V gene TRBV7-2 combines with J gene TRBJ1-5; TRBD1 is a possible D gene (6 bases). The CDR3 is 13 amino acids. CDR1 SGHTA and CDR2 FQGNSA come from the germline V gene. Trimming shortened V by 8 bases and J by 3 bases, and 11 bases separated the two germline ends. This chain's CDR3 is CASGGRSNQPQHF. The CDR3, as DNA: TGTGCCAGCGGGGGGCGATCCAATCAGCCCCAGCATTTT.

The CDR3 loop is CASSLAPGNTGELFF. CDR3 DNA sequence: TGTGCCAGCAGCTTGGCCCCAGGTAACACCGGGGAGCTGTTTTTT. The chain carries TRBV5-6 and TRBJ2-2; D uncertain. Germline CDR1 and CDR2: SGHDT and YYEEEE. The CDR3 loop spans 15 amino acids. The V gene lost 0 bases and the J gene lost 2 bases, with 8 bases spanning the gap.

The chain combines TRBV30 with TRBJ2-7, with D perhaps TRBD1 (7 bases). This CDR3 comprises 14 residues. Trimming cost V 5 bases and J 0 bases, with 14 bases left between them. Germline CDR1 is GTSNPN and CDR2 is SVGIG (reference sequence). DNA for the CDR3: TGTGCCTGGGCTTCAGGGGGGAGCTCCTACGAGCAGTACTTC. Encoded protein: CAWASGGSSYEQYF.

The chain links TRBV11-1 to TRBJ1-1; D is uncertain. The CDR3 runs 14 residues. Germline CDR1 is SGHAT and CDR2 is FQDESV (reference sequence). V was trimmed by 5 bases and J by 6 bases, leaving 16 bases between them. The CDR3 spells CASSPFPGKAEAFF. The CDR3 DNA sequence: TGTGCCAGCAGCCCTTTCCCGGGTAAGGCTGAAGCTTTCTTT.

The rearrangement joins TRBV7-9 to TRBJ1-4; 9 nucleotides line up with TRBD1. Germline V CDR1 and CDR2: SEHNR, FQNEAQ (reference sequence). This CDR3 comprises 15 residues. Losses at the gene ends were 5 bases for V and 7 bases for J; bases not matched to a gene: 8. This chain's CDR3 is CASSPWDRDGEKLFF. DNA of the CDR3: TGTGCCAGCAGCCCGTGGGACAGGGATGGTGAAAAACTGTTTTTT.

The V call is TRBV14, the J call TRBJ2-7; either TRBD1 or TRBD2 may fit D (5 bases each). The CDR3 has 15 amino acids. V was pared by 0 bases and J by 7 bases, with 16 bases between. The germline V gene encodes CDR1 SGHDN and CDR2 FVKESK. The CDR3: CASSQDSRGLGEQYF. Written as DNA, the CDR3 is TGTGCCAGCAGCCAAGATTCCCGGGGCCTCGGGGAGCAGTACTTC.

The rearrangement links TRBV29-1 to TRBJ1-1; TRBD1 matches at 10 bases. Losses at the gene ends were 5 bases for V and 4 bases for J; bases not matched to a gene: 4. The germline CDR1 and CDR2 sequences are SQVTM and ANQGSEA. This CDR3 contains 13 residues. CDR3 sequence reads: CSVLGQGGTEAFF. CDR3 nucleotides: TGCAGCGTTCTCGGACAGGGGGGCACTGAAGCTTTCTTT.

The chain combines TRBV11-2 with TRBJ2-7; the D gene is possibly TRBD1 (5 bases). The V gene's germline CDR1 is SGHAT and CDR2 FQNNGV. The CDR3 sequence is 13 residues long. V lost 5 bases and J 6 bases, leaving 14 bases between the germline ends. The CDR3 DNA sequence: TGTGCCAGCAGCGCCGGGCAGGGCTTCGAGCAGTACTTC. It specifies CASSAGQGFEQYF.

The chain is built from TRBV5-1 and TRBJ2-5; no firm D call. Germline CDR1 is SGHRS and CDR2 is YFSETQ. Deletions cut 2 bases from V and 3 bases from J, with 11 bases between. CDR3 size: 14 residues. CDR3 nucleotides: TGCGCCAGCAGCTTCGGTCGGCAGGAAGAGACCCAGTACTTC. This codes for CASSFGRQEETQYF.

This chain links TRBV9 with TRBJ1-1, with a weak D call TRBD1 (5 bases). Germline CDR1 and CDR2: SGDLS and YYNGEE. The CDR3 consists of 15 residues. V was trimmed by 3 bases and J by 6 bases, leaving 18 bases between them. This CDR3 is CASSATRGGRSEAFF. The CDR3 DNA reads as TGTGCCAGCAGCGCAACGCGGGGGGGTAGGTCTGAAGCTTTCTTT.

J is TRBJ2-1 and V is TRBV18; TRBD2 is a possible D gene (6 bases). The length of the CDR3 is 15 residues. CDR1 KGHSH and CDR2 LQKENI come from the germline V gene. V gave up 6 bases and J gave up 7 bases, with 19 bases separating them. The CDR3 region is CASSPDKGLKNEQFF. The CDR3 DNA reads as TGTGCCAGCTCCCCCGACAAAGGACTAAAGAATGAGCAGTTCTTC. The full variable domain, its missing parts supplied by reference TRBV18 and TRBJ2-1, is NAGVMQNPRHLVRRRGQEARLRCSPMKGHSHVYWYRQLPEEGLKFMVYLQKENIIDESGMPKERFSAEFPKEGPSILRIQQVVRGDSAAYFCASSPDKGLKNEQFFGPGTRLTVL.

The chain is built from TRBV21-1 and TRBJ2-7; the table gives TRBD1 as D, unverified against the DNA. TRBV21-1 is an annotated pseudogene. The CDR3 loop spans 15 amino acids. The CDR3 is CASSKDAGQSYEQYF. The DNA of the CDR3 is TGTGCCAGCAGCAAAGACGCGGGACAGAGCTACGAGCAGTACTTC.

The chain couples TRBV19 to TRBJ2-1; no firm D call. The CDR3 sequence is 14 residues long. The ends were cut back, 4 bases at V and 9 bases at J, with 16 bases in the middle. Germline CDR1 LNHDA, CDR2 SQIVND (reference sequence). CDR3 loop: CASSNADPVGEQFF. As DNA, the CDR3 is TGTGCCAGTAGTAACGCCGACCCGGTAGGTGAGCAGTTCTTC. The full variable domain, with the rest looked up from reference TRBV19 and TRBJ2-1, is DGGITQSPKYLFRKEGQNVTLSCEQNLNHDAMYWYRQDPGQGLRLIYYSQIVNDFQKGDIAEGYSVSREKKESFPLTVTSAQKNPTAFYLCASSNADPVGEQFFGPGTRLTVL.

The V call is TRBV10-3, the J call TRBJ1-2; TRBD1 aligns across 8 bases. The CDR3 extends over 12 amino acids. With 5 bases clipped from V and 8 bases from J, the junction kept 4 bases outside the gene matches. CDR1 ENHRY and CDR2 SYGVKD come from the germline V gene. CDR3: CAISTTGDGYTF. The CDR3 DNA reads TGTGCCATCAGTACGACAGGGGACGGCTACACCTTC.

V usage is TRBV27 and J usage is TRBJ1-1; D might be TRBD1 (5 bases). Trimming removed 3 bases at V and 3 bases at J, with 11 bases between. Germline assignment: CDR1 MNHEY and CDR2 SMNVEV (reference sequence). The length of the CDR3 is 14 residues. The CDR3 sequence is CASSLRGVDTEAFF. In DNA, the CDR3 is TGTGCCAGCAGTTTGAGGGGTGTGGACACTGAAGCTTTCTTT.

The sample holds one count of this clone. V is TRBV7-8 and J is TRBJ1-2; D remains ambiguous. Germline values: CDR1 SGHVS, CDR2 FQNEAQ. The germline V and J ends were trimmed by 2 bases and 4 bases, with 17 bases remaining between them. The length of the CDR3 is 16 residues. CDR3 residues: CASSLSIGGGIYGYTF. CDR3 coding DNA: TGTGCCAGCAGCTTATCAATCGGAGGCGGAATCTATGGCTACACCTTC.

The chain combines TRBV28 with TRBJ2-7; the D gene is possibly TRBD1 (6 bases). Germline-derived CDR1 and CDR2 are MDHEN and SYDVKM. V was shortened by 8 bases and J by 0 bases, with 17 bases between the two germline ends. The CDR3 sequence is 15 residues long. CDR3 in DNA: TGTGCCAGCTCCGTGATGGGGGCGAACTCCTACGAGCAGTACTTC. This translates into CASSVMGANSYEQYF.

The V call is TRBV5-6, the J call TRBJ2-7, with 8 positions matching TRBD2. Germline V gene lookup returns CDR1 SGHDT and CDR2 YYEEEE. This CDR3 has 15 residues. The trim removed 2 bases at V and 2 bases at J, leaving 6 bases unmatched. The CDR3 reads CASSLSGRVTYEQYF. As DNA, the CDR3 is TGTGCCAGCAGCTTAAGCGGGAGAGTAACCTACGAGCAGTACTTC.

This clone was picked up one time. CDR3 sequence (DNA): TGTGCCAGTAGGGGGACAGGAGGCTCACCCCTCCACTTT. This sequence encodes CASRGTGGSPLHF. The V and J genes are TRBV19 and TRBJ1-6; 8 nucleotides agree with TRBD1. The junction had 5 bases not matched to a gene; V was cut back by 6 bases and J by 10 bases. The germline CDR1 and CDR2 sequences are LNHDA and SQIVND (reference sequence). This CDR3 has 13 amino acids.

This sequence joins TRBV4-1 and TRBJ1-4; weak D call: TRBD1 (5 bases). Trimming left V 0 bases short and J 2 bases short, with 10 bases between. This CDR3 region has 16 residues. Looked up from germline, CDR1 is MGHRA and CDR2 is YSYEKL. The CDR3 sequence: CASSQDRTTTNEKLFF. The CDR3 DNA is TGCGCCAGCAGCCAAGATCGGACAACTACTAATGAAAAACTGTTTTTT.

DNA of the CDR3: TGTGCCAGCAGCTCCGACAGCTTAACGAACACCGGGGAGCTGTTTTTT. It is translated as CASSSDSLTNTGELFF. The chain recombines TRBV11-2 with TRBJ2-2; tentatively, D is TRBD1 (5 bases). This CDR3 spans 16 amino acids. CDR1 and CDR2 (germline): SGHAT, FQNNGV. Trimming left V 4 bases short and J 0 bases short, with 12 bases between.

This rearrangement joins TRBV11-1 to TRBJ2-7, with TRBD1 as a possible D gene (5 bases). Trimming left V 2 bases short and J 2 bases short, with 7 bases between. Germline loops: CDR1 SGHAT, CDR2 FQDESV (reference sequence). This CDR3 is built from 13 residues. CDR3 amino acids: CASSLQGPYEQYF. In DNA form, the CDR3 reads TGTGCCAGCAGCTTACAGGGCCCCTACGAGCAGTACTTC.

The chain uses TRBV18 and TRBJ1-1; D is undetermined. The CDR3 extends over 16 amino acids. The germline gives CDR1 KGHSH, CDR2 LQKENI. Trimming left V 3 bases short and J 0 bases short, with 14 bases between. CDR3 sequence: CASSPRGRMLNTEAFF. The CDR3 DNA reads as TGTGCCAGCTCACCCAGAGGACGGATGTTGAACACTGAAGCTTTCTTT.

The chain links TRBV4-3 to TRBJ2-1; no definite D call. V was cut by 1 base and J by 0 bases, with 10 bases left in between. Germline V CDR1 and CDR2: LGHNA, YSLEER. The CDR3 consists of 16 residues. CDR3 residues: CASSQGTRSSYNEQFF. As DNA, the CDR3 is TGCGCCAGCAGCCAAGGGACGAGGAGCTCCTACAATGAGCAGTTCTTC.

In this sample, this clone turned up a few times. CDR3 amino acids: CASSPLKGDYSGANVLTF. CDR3 sequence (DNA): TGTGCCAGCAGCCCCCTCAAGGGGGACTATTCTGGGGCCAACGTCCTGACTTTC. V usage is TRBV4-2 and J usage is TRBJ2-6, with a tentative D call TRBD2 (7 bases). Germline V gene sequence: CDR1 LGHNA, CDR2 YNFKEQ. Trimming pared 4 bases from V and 1 base from J, leaving 17 bases between. CDR3 length: 18 amino acids.

V and J are TRBV28 and TRBJ2-7, with 14 bases lining up with TRBD2. This CDR3 spans 16 amino acids. Germline V gene lookup returns CDR1 MDHEN and CDR2 SYDVKM. With 6 bases clipped from V and 5 bases from J, the junction kept 9 bases outside the gene matches. The CDR3, as DNA: TGTGCCAGCAGAACTCCGGGACTAGCGGGAGAAGACGAGCAGTACTTC. Residues: CASRTPGLAGEDEQYF.